Listed here are 7 T cell receptor beta chains from one sample, sequenced in a study of blood T cell repertoires in COVID-19. The repertoire was sequenced with immunoSEQ multiplex PCR; TCRdb's copy has only in-frame clones and lacks some. The table lists approximately 84,000 clones, less than 85% of them singletons, with over 10% in the top ten. Sequenced sample: peripheral blood. The receptor set was obtained from a human donor in a cohort sampled during active COVID-19.

This clone was observed once. The CDR3 nucleotides are TGCGCCAGCAGCTTTAGACAGGGTGAGGGGAGAGACTATGGCTACACCTTC. Translation gives CASSFRQGEGRDYGYTF. The J gene is TRBJ1-2, the V gene TRBV5-1; TRBD1 agrees at 7 bases. There are 17 residues in the CDR3. The V and J ends lost 2 bases and 3 bases, in that order; junction bases with no gene match: 13. Germline CDR1 and CDR2: SGHRS and YFSETQ.

The chain links TRBV7-2 to TRBJ2-1; possibly TRBD2 for D (5 bases). This CDR3 spans 14 amino acids. The V gene's germline CDR1 is SGHTA and CDR2 FQGNSA. Between the trimmed V and J ends, which lost 2 bases and 3 bases, there was a span of 8 bases. The CDR3 region has the DNA TGTGCCAGCAGCTTACGACTAAACTACAATGAGCAGTTCTTC. This codes for CASSLRLNYNEQFF. The variable domain in full, completed from reference TRBV7-2 and TRBJ2-1, reads GAGVSQSPSNKVTEKGKDVELRCDPISGHTALYWYRQSLGQGLEFLIYFQGNSAPDKSGLPSDRFSAERTGGSVSTLTIQRTQQEDSAVYLCASSLRLNYNEQFFGPGTRLTVL.

The chain links TRBV5-6 to TRBJ2-5; the match to TRBD2 covers 7 bases. Germline V gene lookup returns CDR1 SGHDT and CDR2 YYEEEE. This CDR3 region has 14 residues. V gave up 4 bases and J gave up 0 bases; unmatched junction bases: 3. CDR3 nucleotide sequence: TGTGCCAGCAGCAGCGGGGCAAACCAAGAGACCCAGTACTTC. It translates to CASSSGANQETQYF.

This clone was seen a handful of times. This chain's CDR3 is CASRTDRFEGYTF. The CDR3 nucleotides are TGTGCCAGCAGGACCGACAGGTTCGAAGGCTACACCTTC. V and J are TRBV3-1 (or the pseudogene TRBV3-2) and TRBJ1-2; a possible D gene is TRBD1 (6 bases). CDR3 size: 13 residues. The ends were cut back, 6 bases at V and 8 bases at J, with 16 bases in the middle. The germline gives CDR1 LGHDT, CDR2 YNNKEL (reference sequence).

J is TRBJ2-7 and V is TRBV15; D is perhaps TRBD2 (5 bases). Trimming cost V 2 bases and J 2 bases, with 22 bases left between them. This CDR3 spans 18 amino acids. The germline gives CDR1 LNHNV, CDR2 YYDKDF (reference sequence). CDR3 in amino acids: CATSRPRGFAAQTYEQYF. CDR3 bases: TGTGCCACCAGCAGACCCCGGGGTTTCGCGGCCCAAACCTACGAGCAGTACTTC.

This clone was seen once. The rearrangement links TRBV10-3 to TRBJ2-2, with TRBD2 matching 12 bases. J lost 7 bases, V lost 10 bases, and 7 bases had no gene match. This CDR3 has 14 residues. Germline V lookup: CDR1 ENHRY, CDR2 SYGVKD. This CDR3 is CATRLAGDGGELFF. CDR3 DNA sequence: TGTGCCACCAGACTAGCGGGAGACGGCGGGGAGCTGTTTTTT.

The chain employs TRBV7-9 and TRBJ2-2; D perhaps matches TRBD1 (6 bases). CDR1 and CDR2 (germline): SEHNR, FQNEAQ (reference sequence). V shed 3 bases and J shed 7 bases, with 12 bases lying between them. The CDR3 runs to 14 residues. CDR3 amino acids: CASSFEGGIGELFF. In nucleotides, the CDR3 is TGTGCCAGCAGCTTTGAAGGGGGTATCGGGGAGCTGTTTTTT.